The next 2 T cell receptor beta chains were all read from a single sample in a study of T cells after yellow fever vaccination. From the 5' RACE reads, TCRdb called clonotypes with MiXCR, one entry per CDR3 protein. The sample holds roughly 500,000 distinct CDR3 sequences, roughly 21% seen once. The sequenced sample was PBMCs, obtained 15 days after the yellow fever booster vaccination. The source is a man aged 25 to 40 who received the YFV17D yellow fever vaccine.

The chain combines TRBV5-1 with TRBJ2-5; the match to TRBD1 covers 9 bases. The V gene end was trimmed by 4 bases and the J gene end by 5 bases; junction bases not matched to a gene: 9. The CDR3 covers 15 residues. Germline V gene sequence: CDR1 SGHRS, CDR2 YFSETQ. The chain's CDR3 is CASSAGDRERETQYF. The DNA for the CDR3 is TGCGCCAGCAGCGCGGGGGACAGGGAACGGGAGACCCAGTACTTC.

DNA for the CDR3: TGCAGTGCTAGGGGGACAGGGGGCGGTGAAGCTTTCTTT. It codes for CSARGTGGGEAFF. The rearrangement joins TRBV20-1 to TRBJ1-1, with 12 bases aligning to TRBD1. Per the germline V gene, CDR1 is DFQATT and CDR2 is SNEGSKA (reference sequence). The ends lost 3 bases at V and 7 bases at J; junction bases unmatched: 3. This CDR3 region has 13 residues.